The sequence of this T cell receptor (beta chain) was determined in a study of cytomegalovirus exposure and HLA in healthy donors (TCRdb year 2017). Turning to the overall study: According to an earlier analysis of a few hundred of the donors, about 179 million T cells yielded roughly 110 million unique TCR beta sequences and less than 300 Gb of sequence data. An early release covering roughly 580 HLA-typed donors comprised 250 to 350 gigabases of sequencing data and 65 million to 100 million unique TCR sequences. The genetic ancestry cluster associated with self-reported Caucasian donors included roughly 84% of the 398 genotyped donors. The aim of the study was to test whether cataloging public T cell receptors could identify signatures of past pathogen exposure. The T cell repertoires of about 700 subjects were profiled by immunosequencing and related to cytomegalovirus serostatus. A separate validation cohort of over 95 different subjects was used in addition to the roughly 670-subject first cohort. High-throughput TCR immunosequencing, statistical association of individual TCRs with disease status, and machine learning were combined to predict cytomegalovirus infection status. A later analysis re-analyzed previously published TCR beta repertoires from 650 to 800 donors and added high-resolution HLA genotyping to study TCR occurrence patterns. In the later analysis, no new phenotypic data were used to find candidate immune exposures; instead, reliance was placed on TCR beta sequences and their occurrence across donors. In an earlier analysis of 587 of the donors, high-throughput TCR beta sequencing was used to judge whether each TCR beta V gene segment behaved as functional or pseudogenic. Donor age, sex, ethnicity and CMV serostatus were collected together with the repertoire data. A later genetic analysis used genome-wide SNP genotypes for about three fifths of the 666 donors, treating that subset as a discovery cohort. All discovery cohort repertoires had been generated using a single sequencing platform. Both class I and class II loci were covered by HLA typing, at four-digit resolution. The number of typed donors differed by locus: about 620-640 for A, B, C, DRB1 and DQB1; some 540 for DQA1; 606 for DPA1; and about 450 for DPB1. Five DR-DQ haplotypes were treated as single units for association and clustering because of strong linkage in the cohort. Among 398 genotyped donors of the cohort, an average of about 240,000 unique TCR beta nucleotide sequences were sequenced per donor, roughly 20% of them non-productive. Study-wide findings and limitations: In a later analysis, several top co-occurrence clusters were reported to appear linked to parvovirus B19, influenza, CMV and Epstein-Barr virus. Three of the identified cytomegalovirus-associated TCR beta chains were confirmed in vitro to be specific for cytomegalovirus antigens. The sequencing pipeline was judged likely to have produced a cluster of highly shared sequence variants as a technical artifact. Over 15 rarely observed V segments, including chromosome 9 orphons, were excluded from the earlier analysis of several hundred of the donors because counts were too low. A total of fewer than 200 TCR beta chains were listed by the study as associated with cytomegalovirus. Across donors, most TCR sequences were observed very rarely, whereas some public TCRs were present in many individuals. According to a later analysis, most CMV-associated TCR beta chains appeared to be HLA-restricted, and the HLA associations seemed to be driven largely by CMV exposure. Linkage disequilibrium might explain the correlated functional status among segregating V segments, but an unknown experimental factor could not be ruled out. A later analysis associated roughly 17,000 TCR beta sequences with specific HLA alleles at a false discovery rate of 0.05. CMV serostatus was the only immune exposure information available for the cohort. An earlier analysis of several hundred of the donors showed that most TCR beta V segments appeared in productive rearrangements either about 90% or about 30% of the time, which broadly matched IMGT annotations. The authors suggested that the approach could potentially be generalized to other disease states and immunological phenotypes. An association between a missense DCLRE1C variant and V-gene and J-gene trimming of TCR beta chains was found in a later genetic analysis and replicated in an independent cohort. According to a later analysis, TCR association rates differed among HLA loci, with DRB1 alleles showing the most associated TCRs and HLA-C alleles showing the fewest. Because some donors lacked HLA typing at each locus, the association tests relied only on the typed subset. Compared with the roughly 670-donor mean, donors in an Asian-associated ancestry cluster had fewer N-insertions in productive TCRs, according to a later genetic analysis. Compared with equally common non-associated chains, HLA-associated TCR beta chains in a later analysis were more clonally expanded and had lower generation probabilities. In both the original and validation cohorts, the classifier was reported to diagnose cytomegalovirus status with high specificity and sensitivity. Sequencing depth was assumed to be roughly uniform across donors in the presence/absence analyses, though that assumption may not hold. A further reported finding was that TCR beta sequences accurately predicted the HLA-A and HLA-B alleles for most subjects in the first cohort. The 87-base-pair reads could not distinguish some IMGT-functional V segments, including TRBV6-2 and TRBV6-3, so those segments were excluded. When HLA alleles, especially DR and DQ, strongly co-occurred, attributing TCR associations to individual alleles was difficult. Only TCR beta chains were sequenced in this cohort, and the absence of alpha or paired-chain data limited detectable features.

With respect to this clone: Its antigen remains unidentified. No qualities accompany the bases; no much larger clone lies one base away.

Reading the germline V gene (reference sequence) gives CDR1 GTSNPN and CDR2 SVGIG. The junction shows trimming of 1 base on V and 3 bases on J, and the gene matches do not reach 10 bases of it. From its cysteine to its phenylalanine, the CDR3 spans 17 amino acids. The kept DNA is CDR3 alone, 51 bases in frame from the first base. Library prep was done by the immunoSEQ multiplex PCR assay. The multiplex PCR relied on a mix of 60 forward primers for TCR Vbeta segments and 13 reverse primers for TCR Jbeta segments. The CDR3 region of rearranged TCR beta genes was amplified from genomic DNA with a multiplex PCR assay. Amplified TCR beta libraries were sequenced as 87-base-pair reads on the Illumina HiSeq System. The authors' analysis ran thus. A later analysis counted 75 million to 100 million unique TCR beta chains across the 600 to 850 repertoires, and some 11 million of these chains were shared by at least two donors. To remove PCR and sequencing errors, raw reads were error-corrected and collapsed into unique sequences using a nearest-neighbor algorithm that merged closely related sequences. To assign V, D and J gene segments, CDR3 sequences were aligned to IMGT reference sequences. For a sequence to be retained, at least a six-nucleotide match to both a V gene segment and a J gene segment was required. Rearrangements were classified as productive when the CDR3 lacked stop codons and remained in frame with V and J, and all other rearrangements were classified as non-productive. CDR3 was defined according to IMGT convention as the region running from the second conserved V-encoded cysteine to the conserved J-encoded phenylalanine. The earlier analysis of about 560 of the donors excluded any sequence lacking an unambiguous match to a single V gene segment. An earlier analysis of several hundred of the donors called V segments functional above 56.7% productive rearrangements and segregating when the between-donor standard deviation exceeded 5%. To diagnose cytomegalovirus status from the catalog of TCR beta chain sequences, a statistical classification framework was built. V and J gene assignment, in a later analysis, came from comparing TCR nucleotide sequences with IMGT/GENE-DB human TR gene sequences. A later analysis assigned CDR3 sequences and most-parsimonious VDJ recombination scenarios with the TCRdist pipeline. In a later analysis, every TCR beta chain was defined by the combination of its CDR3 amino acid sequence and its V-gene family, and reads without a unique V-gene family were dropped. As a way to deal with suspected cross-contamination and a sequencing artifact, a later analysis dropped roughly 600 nucleotide sequences that were highly shared and had low generation probability. In a later analysis, a clonal expansion index was calculated for each public chain from normalized within-repertoire ranks of inferred template counts. A later analysis computed generation probabilities with a VDJ recombination model fitted to out-of-frame rearrangements, and checked the results against IGoR. A later analysis scored TCR-TCR, TCR-HLA and TCR-CMV co-occurrence with hypergeometric tests, applying a repertoire-size bias correction to TCR pairs. In a later analysis, false discovery rates were estimated by permuting HLA or CMV assignments 20 times. A later analysis grouped co-occurring TCRs with DBSCAN, adding TCRdist sequence similarity when clustering within HLA-allele-positive subsets. Repertoires with fewer than 30,000 or more than 120,000 public chains, plus five repertoires with anomalous nucleotide sharing, were excluded from co-occurrence clustering. TCRdb carries this immuneACCESS record with in-frame sequences only. Its versions omit some clonotypes, under half of them owing to an unresolved V gene in the studies checked, with the rest unexplained. V and J calls and clone size are as listed in that table; D and trimming were resolved from the DNA. The sample records 110,000 or so clones, approximately 80% of which are singletons. Jointly, the top ten make up approximately 5% of the sample.

In total, roughly 670 healthy bone marrow donors made up the cohort. All cohort members were sampled while nominally healthy, although unrecorded immune exposures were likely present. The donor tested CMV seropositive and was one of the 289 seropositive cohort members. Every donor gave a peripheral blood sample, and the peripheral blood mononuclear cells from that sample were used for TCR beta sequencing. Genomic DNA was extracted from the blood cell samples with the Qiagen DNeasy Blood Extraction Kit. The source of this sequence is a woman aged 25 to 45 in good health and CMV-seropositive. This receptor chain uses TRBV30 and TRBJ1-2; 11 central nucleotides agree with TRBD1. Material for sequencing was PBMCs. The DNA sequence is given as TGTGCCTGGAGTGGTGGGACAGGGGGGATGTTTGACTATGGCTACACCTTC. This gives the protein CAWSGGTGGMFDYGYTF. The CDR3, completed at both ends by the reference TRBV30 and TRBJ1-2 genes, gives the full variable domain SQTIHQWPATLVQPVGSPLSLECTVEGTSNPNLYWYRQAAGRGLQLLFYSVGIGQISSEVPQNLSASRPQDRQFILSSKKLLLSDSGFYLCAWSGGTGGMFDYGYTFGSGTRLTVV.